This T cell receptor beta chain was documented in a study of spatial heterogeneity in lung cancer. Germline-derived CDR1 and CDR2 are SGHRS and YFSETQ. With termini counted, the CDR3 has 12 amino acids. Regarding time point: sample taken at primary tumor resection. The study sequenced unsorted whole RNA from tumor, nontumor lung or frozen PBMC. Samples were donated by 72 untreated early-stage non-small cell lung cancer patients. This clonotype was seen a few times. Because the CDR3's place on the DNA is in doubt, the DNA is left out and the CDR3 is given as listed by TCRdb. TCRdb passed the 5' RACE reads through MiXCR, listing each CDR3 protein once. In the table there are 11,000 to 15,000 distinct CDR3 sequences, about a tenth of which are singletons.

This chain connects TRBV5-1 to TRBJ2-1; TRBD2, the table's D call, lacks a check against the DNA. This clonotype originated in a female donor with early-stage non-small cell lung cancer. The sample consisted of PBMCs, taken at surgery. CDR3 sequence: CASSVGGGARIF.